Sequencing of this TCR beta chain was carried out in a study of T cell repertoires in cytomegalovirus infection. The wider study: CMV epitopes used comprised recently identified HLA-C-restricted ones and well-studied HLA-B-restricted ones. Both CMV infection and a matching HLA type were indicated by public TCR beta signatures. Notes on the study in general: In two of eight donors, the top clonotype was HLA-C-restricted CMV-specific. Summed frequency of shared TCR beta families picked out CMV carriers who also had the relevant HLA.

TCRdb re-analysed the reads in MiXCR, keeping a single row per CDR3 protein. This sample yields some 920,000 distinct CDR3 sequences, of which roughly 30% are seen a single time; around an eighth belongs to the top ten. Germline V lookup: CDR1 SGHRS, CDR2 YFSETQ. V was clipped by 2 bases and J by 4 bases; unmatched bases: 10. The CDR3 has 19 amino acids. This clonotype was seen a few times. The antigen remains unidentified. The sequenced sample was cultured CD8+ T cells from PBMCs, obtained from culture after CMV antigen stimulation. This TCR came from a human donor in good health (CMV status not recorded). Some clones in this sample may be carry-over from other donors' samples. The V call is TRBV5-1, the J call TRBJ2-6, with 12 bases aligning to TRBD1. In DNA form, the CDR3 reads TGCGCCAGCAGCTTCCAAGGGGGGACAGGGGGCAAAGGGGCCAACGTCCTGACTTTC. Amino acids: CASSFQGGTGGKGANVLTF.